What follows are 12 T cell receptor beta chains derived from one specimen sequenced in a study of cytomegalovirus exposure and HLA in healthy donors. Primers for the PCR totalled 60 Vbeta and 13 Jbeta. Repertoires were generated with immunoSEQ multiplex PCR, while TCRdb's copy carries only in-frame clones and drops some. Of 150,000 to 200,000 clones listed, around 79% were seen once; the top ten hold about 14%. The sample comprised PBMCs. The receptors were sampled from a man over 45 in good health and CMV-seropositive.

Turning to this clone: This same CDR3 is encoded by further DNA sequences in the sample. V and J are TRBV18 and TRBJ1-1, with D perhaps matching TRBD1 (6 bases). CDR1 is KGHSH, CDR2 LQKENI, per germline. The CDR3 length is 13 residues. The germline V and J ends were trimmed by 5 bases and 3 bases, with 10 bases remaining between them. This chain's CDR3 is CASSTNRDTEAFF. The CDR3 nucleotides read TGTGCCAGCTCAACAAACAGGGACACTGAAGCTTTCTTT. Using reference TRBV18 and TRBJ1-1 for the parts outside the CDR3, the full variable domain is NAGVMQNPRHLVRRRGQEARLRCSPMKGHSHVYWYRQLPEEGLKFMVYLQKENIIDESGMPKERFSAEFPKEGPSILRIQQVVRGDSAAYFCASSTNRDTEAFFGQGTRLTVV.

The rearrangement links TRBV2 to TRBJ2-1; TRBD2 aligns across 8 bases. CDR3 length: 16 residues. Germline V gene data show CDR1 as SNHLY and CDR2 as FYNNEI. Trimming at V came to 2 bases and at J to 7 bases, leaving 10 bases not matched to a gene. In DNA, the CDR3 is TGTGCCAGCAGTGAAAGGGGTGGGACTAGTACAAATGAGCAGTTCTTC. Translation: CASSERGGTSTNEQFF.

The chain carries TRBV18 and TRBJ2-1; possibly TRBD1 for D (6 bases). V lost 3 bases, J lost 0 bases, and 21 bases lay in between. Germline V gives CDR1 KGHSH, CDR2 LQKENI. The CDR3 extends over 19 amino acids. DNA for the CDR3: TGTGCCAGCTCACCGAAAGCGACCATGTTGGGGGCCTCCTACAATGAGCAGTTCTTC. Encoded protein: CASSPKATMLGASYNEQFF. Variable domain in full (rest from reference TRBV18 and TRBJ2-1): NAGVMQNPRHLVRRRGQEARLRCSPMKGHSHVYWYRQLPEEGLKFMVYLQKENIIDESGMPKERFSAEFPKEGPSILRIQQVVRGDSAAYFCASSPKATMLGASYNEQFFGPGTRLTVL.

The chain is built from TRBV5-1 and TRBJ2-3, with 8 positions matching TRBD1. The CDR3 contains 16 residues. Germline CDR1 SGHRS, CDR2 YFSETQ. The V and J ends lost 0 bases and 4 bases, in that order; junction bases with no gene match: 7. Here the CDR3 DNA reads TGCGCCAGCAGCTTGGCTCGGACAGGGACCGCAGATACGCAGTATTTT. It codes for CASSLARTGTADTQYF.

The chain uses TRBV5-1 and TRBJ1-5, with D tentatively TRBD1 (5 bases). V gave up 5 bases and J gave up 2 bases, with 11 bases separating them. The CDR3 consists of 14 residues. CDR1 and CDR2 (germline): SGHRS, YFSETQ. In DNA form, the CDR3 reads TGCGCCAGCAGGCCTGACAGTGGCAATCAGCCCCAGCATTTT. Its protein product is CASRPDSGNQPQHF.

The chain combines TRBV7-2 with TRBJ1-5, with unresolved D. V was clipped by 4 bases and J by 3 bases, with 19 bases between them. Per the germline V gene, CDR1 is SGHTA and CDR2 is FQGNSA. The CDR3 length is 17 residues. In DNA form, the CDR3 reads TGTGCCAGCAGCTACCTGCACAGTAGAGATATCAATCAGCCCCAGCATTTT. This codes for CASSYLHSRDINQPQHF.

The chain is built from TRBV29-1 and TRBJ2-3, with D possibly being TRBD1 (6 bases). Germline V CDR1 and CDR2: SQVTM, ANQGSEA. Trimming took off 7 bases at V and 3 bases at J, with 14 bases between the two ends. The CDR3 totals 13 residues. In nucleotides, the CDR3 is TGCAGCGCCCCCATCGGGACAACAGATACGCAGTATTTT. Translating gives CSAPIGTTDTQYF.

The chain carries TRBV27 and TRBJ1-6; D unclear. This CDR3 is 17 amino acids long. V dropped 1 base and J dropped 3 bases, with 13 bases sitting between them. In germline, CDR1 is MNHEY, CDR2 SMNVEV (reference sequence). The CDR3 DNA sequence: TGTGCCAGCAGTTTATTCCCTCCGGGGAACTATAATTCACCCCTCCACTTT. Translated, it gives CASSLFPPGNYNSPLHF.

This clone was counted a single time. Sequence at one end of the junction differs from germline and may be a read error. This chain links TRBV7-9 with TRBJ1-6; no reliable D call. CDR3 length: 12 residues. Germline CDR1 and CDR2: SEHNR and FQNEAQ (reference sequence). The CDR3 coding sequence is TGTGCCAGCAGCGATAAAAGTTCAGCCCTCCACTTT. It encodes CASSDKSSALHF.

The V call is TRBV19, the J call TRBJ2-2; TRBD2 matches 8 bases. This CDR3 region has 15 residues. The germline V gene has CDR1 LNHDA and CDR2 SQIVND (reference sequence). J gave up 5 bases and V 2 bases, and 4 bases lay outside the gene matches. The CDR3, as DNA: TGTGCCAGTAGTATATACGGGAGGGGGACCGGGGAGCTGTTTTTT. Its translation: CASSIYGRGTGELFF. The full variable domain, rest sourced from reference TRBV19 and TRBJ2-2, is DGGITQSPKYLFRKEGQNVTLSCEQNLNHDAMYWYRQDPGQGLRLIYYSQIVNDFQKGDIAEGYSVSREKKESFPLTVTSAQKNPTAFYLCASSIYGRGTGELFFGEGSRLTVL.

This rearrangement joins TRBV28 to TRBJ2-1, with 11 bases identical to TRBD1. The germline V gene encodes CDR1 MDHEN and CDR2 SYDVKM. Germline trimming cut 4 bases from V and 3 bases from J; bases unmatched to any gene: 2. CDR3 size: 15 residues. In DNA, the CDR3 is TGTGCCAGCAGTTCGGGACAGGGGGTCTACAATGAGCAGTTCTTC. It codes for CASSSGQGVYNEQFF.

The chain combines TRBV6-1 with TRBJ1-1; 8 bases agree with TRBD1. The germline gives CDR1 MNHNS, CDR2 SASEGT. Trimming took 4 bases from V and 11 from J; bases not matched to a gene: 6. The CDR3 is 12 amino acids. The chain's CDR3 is CASSGTGRKAFF. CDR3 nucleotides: TGTGCCAGCAGTGGGACAGGGCGAAAGGCTTTCTTT.